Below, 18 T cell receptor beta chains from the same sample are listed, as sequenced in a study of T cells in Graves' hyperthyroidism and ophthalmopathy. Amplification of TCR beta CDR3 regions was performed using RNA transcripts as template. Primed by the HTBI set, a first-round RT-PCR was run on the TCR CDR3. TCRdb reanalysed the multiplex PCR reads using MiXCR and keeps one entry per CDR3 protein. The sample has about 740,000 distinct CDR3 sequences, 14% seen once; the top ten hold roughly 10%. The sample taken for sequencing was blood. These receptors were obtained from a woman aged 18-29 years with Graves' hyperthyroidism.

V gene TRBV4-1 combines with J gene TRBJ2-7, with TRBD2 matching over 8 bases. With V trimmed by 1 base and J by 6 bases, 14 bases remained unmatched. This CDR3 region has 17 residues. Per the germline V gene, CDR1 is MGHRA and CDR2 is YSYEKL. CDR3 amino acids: CASSQVESGAGGGEQYF. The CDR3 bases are TGCGCCAGCAGCCAAGTGGAGTCGGGGGCGGGAGGCGGCGAGCAGTACTTC.

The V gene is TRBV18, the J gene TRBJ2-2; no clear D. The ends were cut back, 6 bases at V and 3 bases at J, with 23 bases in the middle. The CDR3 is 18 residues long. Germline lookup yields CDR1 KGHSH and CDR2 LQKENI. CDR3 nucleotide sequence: TGTGCCAGCTCCTCCGATTGGGTTCAGAAAAAGGACACCGGGGAGCTGTTTTTT. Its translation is CASSSDWVQKKDTGELFF.

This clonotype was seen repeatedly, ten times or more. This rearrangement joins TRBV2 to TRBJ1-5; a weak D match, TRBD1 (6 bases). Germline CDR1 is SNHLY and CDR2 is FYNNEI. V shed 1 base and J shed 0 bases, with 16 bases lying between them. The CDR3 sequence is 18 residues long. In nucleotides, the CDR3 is TGTGCCAGCAGTGAAGGGGGGCCTAGGCAGTATAGCAATCAGCCCCAGCATTTT. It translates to CASSEGGPRQYSNQPQHF.

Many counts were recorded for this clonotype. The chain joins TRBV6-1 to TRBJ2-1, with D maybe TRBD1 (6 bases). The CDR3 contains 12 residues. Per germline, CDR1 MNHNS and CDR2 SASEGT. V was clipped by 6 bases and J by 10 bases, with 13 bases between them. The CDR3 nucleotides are TGTGCCAGCAGCACAGGGTTGTACGAGCAGTTCTTC. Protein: CASSTGLYEQFF.

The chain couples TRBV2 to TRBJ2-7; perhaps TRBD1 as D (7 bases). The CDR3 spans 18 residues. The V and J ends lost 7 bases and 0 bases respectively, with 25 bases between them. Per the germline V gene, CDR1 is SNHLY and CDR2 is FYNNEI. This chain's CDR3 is CASKEEGGPGTASYEQYF. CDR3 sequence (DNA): TGTGCCAGCAAGGAGGAGGGAGGCCCCGGGACAGCCTCCTACGAGCAGTACTTC.

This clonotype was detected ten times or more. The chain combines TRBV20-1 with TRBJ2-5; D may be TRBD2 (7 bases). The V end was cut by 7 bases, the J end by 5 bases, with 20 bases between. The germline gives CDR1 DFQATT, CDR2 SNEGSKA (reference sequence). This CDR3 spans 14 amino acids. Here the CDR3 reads CSVRGTGGVETQYF. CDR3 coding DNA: TGCAGTGTGAGAGGGACGGGGGGCGTGGAGACCCAGTACTTC.

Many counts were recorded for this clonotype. The CDR3 DNA reads TGCGCCAGCAGTGAGCTGGCTAGCGCATCCACAGATACGCAGTATTTT. Encoded protein: CASSELASASTDTQYF. The rearrangement joins TRBV10-1 to TRBJ2-3, with a weak D call TRBD2 (6 bases). CDR1 is WNHNN and CDR2 is SYGVQD in the germline V gene (reference sequence). V was shortened by 2 bases and J by 2 bases, with 14 bases between the two germline ends. This CDR3 has 16 residues.

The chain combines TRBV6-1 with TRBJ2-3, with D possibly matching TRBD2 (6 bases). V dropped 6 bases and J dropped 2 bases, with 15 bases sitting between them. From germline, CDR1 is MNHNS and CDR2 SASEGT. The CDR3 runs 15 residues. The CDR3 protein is CASSGLGGPTDTQYF. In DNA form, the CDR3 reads TGTGCCAGCAGCGGACTGGGAGGTCCCACAGATACGCAGTATTTT.

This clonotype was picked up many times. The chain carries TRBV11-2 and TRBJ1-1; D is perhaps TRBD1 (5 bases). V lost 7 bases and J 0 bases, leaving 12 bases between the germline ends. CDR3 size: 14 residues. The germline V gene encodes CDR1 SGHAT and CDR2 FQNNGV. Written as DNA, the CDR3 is TGTGCCAGCACCTTGGGAGGGGTGAACACTGAAGCTTTCTTT. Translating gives CASTLGGVNTEAFF.

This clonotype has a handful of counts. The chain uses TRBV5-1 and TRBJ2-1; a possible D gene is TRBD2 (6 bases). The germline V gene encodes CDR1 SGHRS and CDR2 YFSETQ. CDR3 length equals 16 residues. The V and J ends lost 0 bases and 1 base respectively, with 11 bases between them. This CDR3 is CASSLVTSRSYNEQFF. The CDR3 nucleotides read TGCGCCAGCAGCTTGGTCACTAGCAGGTCCTACAATGAGCAGTTCTTC.

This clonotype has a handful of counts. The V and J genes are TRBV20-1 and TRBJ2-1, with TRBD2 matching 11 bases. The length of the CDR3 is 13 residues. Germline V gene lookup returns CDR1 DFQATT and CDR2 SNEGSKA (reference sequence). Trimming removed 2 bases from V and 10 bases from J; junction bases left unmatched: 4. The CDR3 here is CSARTSGSVEQFF. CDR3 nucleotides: TGCAGTGCTAGAACTAGCGGGAGTGTAGAGCAGTTCTTC.

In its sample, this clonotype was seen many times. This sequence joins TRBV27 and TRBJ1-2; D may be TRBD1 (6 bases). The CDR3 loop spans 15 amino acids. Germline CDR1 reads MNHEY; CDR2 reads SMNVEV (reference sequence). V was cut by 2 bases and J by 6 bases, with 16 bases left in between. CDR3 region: CASSLQRTAFNGYTF. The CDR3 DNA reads TGTGCCAGCAGTTTACAGCGGACAGCTTTCAATGGCTACACCTTC.

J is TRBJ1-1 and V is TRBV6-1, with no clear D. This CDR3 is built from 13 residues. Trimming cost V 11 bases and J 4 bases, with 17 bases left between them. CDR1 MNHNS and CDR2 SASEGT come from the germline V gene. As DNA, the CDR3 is TGTGCCGCGGTGGCGGACTTATTCACTGAAGCTTTCTTT. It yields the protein CAAVADLFTEAFF.

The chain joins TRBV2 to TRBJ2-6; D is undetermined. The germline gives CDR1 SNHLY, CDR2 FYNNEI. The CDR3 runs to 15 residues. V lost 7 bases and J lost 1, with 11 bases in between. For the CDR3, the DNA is TGTGCCAGCACCCCCGTGGAATCTGGGGCCAACGTCCTGACTTTC. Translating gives CASTPVESGANVLTF.

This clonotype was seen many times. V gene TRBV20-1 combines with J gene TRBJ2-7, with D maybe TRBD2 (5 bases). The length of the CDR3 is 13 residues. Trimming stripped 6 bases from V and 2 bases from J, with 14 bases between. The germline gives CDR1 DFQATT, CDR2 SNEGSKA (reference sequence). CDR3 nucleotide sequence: TGCAGTGCCCTAGACTTCGGGGCCTACGAGCAGTACTTC. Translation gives CSALDFGAYEQYF.

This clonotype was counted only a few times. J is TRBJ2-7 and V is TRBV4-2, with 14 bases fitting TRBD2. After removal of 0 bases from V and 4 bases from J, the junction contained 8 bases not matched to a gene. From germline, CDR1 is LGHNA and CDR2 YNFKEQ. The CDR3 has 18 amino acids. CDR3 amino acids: CASSQDRTSGRPRYEQYF. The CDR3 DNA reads TGTGCCAGCAGCCAAGATAGGACTAGCGGGAGGCCGCGGTACGAGCAGTACTTC.

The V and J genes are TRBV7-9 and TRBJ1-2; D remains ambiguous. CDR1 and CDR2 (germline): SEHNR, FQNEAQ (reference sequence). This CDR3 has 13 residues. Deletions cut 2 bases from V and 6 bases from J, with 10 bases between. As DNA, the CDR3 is TGTGCCAGCAGCTTAAGACGAGAGAATGGCTACACCTTC. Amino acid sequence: CASSLRRENGYTF. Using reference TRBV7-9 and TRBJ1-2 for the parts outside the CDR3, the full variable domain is DTGVSQNPRHKITKRGQNVTFRCDPISEHNRLYWYRQTLGQGPEFLTYFQNEAQLEKSRLLSDRFSAERPKGSFSTLEIQRTEQGDSAMYLCASSLRRENGYTFGSGTRLTVV.

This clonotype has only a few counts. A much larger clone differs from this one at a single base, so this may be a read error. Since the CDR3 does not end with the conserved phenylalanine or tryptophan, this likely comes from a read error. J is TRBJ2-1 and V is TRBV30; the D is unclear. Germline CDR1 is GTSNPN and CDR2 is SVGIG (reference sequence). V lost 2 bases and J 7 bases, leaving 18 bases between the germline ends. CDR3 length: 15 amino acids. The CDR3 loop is CAWSRRDARRNEQFL. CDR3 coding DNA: TGTGCCTGGAGTCGACGAGACGCCCGAAGGAATGAGCAGTTCCTC.